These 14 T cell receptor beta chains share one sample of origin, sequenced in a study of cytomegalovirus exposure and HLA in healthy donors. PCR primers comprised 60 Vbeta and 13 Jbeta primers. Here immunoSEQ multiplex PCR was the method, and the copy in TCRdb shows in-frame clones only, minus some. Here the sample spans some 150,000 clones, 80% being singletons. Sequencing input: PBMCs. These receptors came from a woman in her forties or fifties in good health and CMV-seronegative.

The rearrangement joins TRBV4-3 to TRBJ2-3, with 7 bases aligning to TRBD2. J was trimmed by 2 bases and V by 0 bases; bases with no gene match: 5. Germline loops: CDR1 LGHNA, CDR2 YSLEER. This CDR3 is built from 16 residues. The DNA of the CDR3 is TGCGCCAGCAGCCAAGACCCAGCGGGACTCACAGATACGCAGTATTTT. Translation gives CASSQDPAGLTDTQYF.

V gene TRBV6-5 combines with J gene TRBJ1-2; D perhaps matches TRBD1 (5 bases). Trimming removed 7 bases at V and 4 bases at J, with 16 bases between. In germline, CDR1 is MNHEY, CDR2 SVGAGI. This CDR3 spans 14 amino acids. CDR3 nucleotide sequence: TGTGCCAGCACCCCCCACAACAGGCTCTATGGCTACACCTTC. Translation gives CASTPHNRLYGYTF.

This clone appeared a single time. CDR3 sequence (DNA): TGTGCCAGCAGCCCACACGGGGGGCTAGCGGTCTACAATGAGCAGTTCTTC. Residues: CASSPHGGLAVYNEQFF. The chain links TRBV7-2 to TRBJ2-1; D might be TRBD2 (7 bases). The germline CDR1 and CDR2 sequences are SGHTA and FQGNSA. Trimming took off 5 bases at V and 3 bases at J, with 20 bases between the two ends. The CDR3 contains 17 residues.

The CDR3 here is CASSFGQGKGYTF. In nucleotides, the CDR3 is TGTGCCAGCAGCTTTGGTCAGGGGAAGGGCTACACCTTC. This rearrangement joins TRBV7-9 to TRBJ1-2, with D maybe TRBD1 (6 bases). This CDR3 is built from 13 residues. Germline V CDR1 and CDR2: SEHNR, FQNEAQ (reference sequence). V lost 3 bases to trimming and J lost 8 bases, with 13 bases between them.

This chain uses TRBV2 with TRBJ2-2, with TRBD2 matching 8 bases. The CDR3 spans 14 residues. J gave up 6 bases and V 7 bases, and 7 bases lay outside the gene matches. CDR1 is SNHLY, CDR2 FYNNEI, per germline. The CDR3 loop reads CASIRDGRAGELFF. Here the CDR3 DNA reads TGTGCCAGCATCCGGGACGGGAGGGCCGGGGAGCTGTTTTTT.

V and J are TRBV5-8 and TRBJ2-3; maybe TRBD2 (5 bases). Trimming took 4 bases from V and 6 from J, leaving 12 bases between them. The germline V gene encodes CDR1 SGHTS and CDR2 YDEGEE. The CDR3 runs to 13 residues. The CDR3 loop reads CASSPGPGDTQYF. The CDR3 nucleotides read TGTGCCAGCAGCCCTGGGCCGGGGGATACGCAGTATTTT.

CDR3 residues: CASSEGARGNTIYF. The CDR3 nucleotides read TGTGCCAGCAGTGAAGGGGCGCGCGGAAACACCATATATTTT. This chain connects TRBV25-1 to TRBJ1-3; perhaps TRBD1 as D (5 bases). The ends were cut back, 2 bases at V and 4 bases at J, with 9 bases in the middle. The CDR3 is 14 amino acids. Germline V gives CDR1 MGHDK, CDR2 SYGVNS.

Written as DNA, the CDR3 is TGTGCCAGCAGCTCCATTACTACAGGGGCTGGAAACACCATATATTTT. This encodes CASSSITTGAGNTIYF. This chain connects TRBV7-9 to TRBJ1-3, with 7 bases identical to TRBD1. With V trimmed by 4 bases and J by 2 bases, 8 bases remained unmatched. Germline V gene sequence: CDR1 SEHNR, CDR2 FQNEAQ (reference sequence). CDR3 length: 16 residues.

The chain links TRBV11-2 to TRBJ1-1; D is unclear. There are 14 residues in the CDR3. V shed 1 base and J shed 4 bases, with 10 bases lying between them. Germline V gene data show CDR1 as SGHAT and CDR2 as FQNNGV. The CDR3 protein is CASSLGRASTEAFF. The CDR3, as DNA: TGTGCCAGCAGCTTAGGGAGGGCGAGCACTGAAGCTTTCTTT.

The CDR3 protein is CASSPWGDQPQHF. DNA of the CDR3: TGTGCCAGCAGCCCCTGGGGCGATCAGCCCCAGCATTTT. The chain is built from TRBV14 and TRBJ1-5; tentatively, D is TRBD1 (5 bases). The germline V gene has CDR1 SGHDN and CDR2 FVKESK. The CDR3 has 13 amino acids. V lost 4 bases, J lost 5 bases, and 9 bases lay in between.

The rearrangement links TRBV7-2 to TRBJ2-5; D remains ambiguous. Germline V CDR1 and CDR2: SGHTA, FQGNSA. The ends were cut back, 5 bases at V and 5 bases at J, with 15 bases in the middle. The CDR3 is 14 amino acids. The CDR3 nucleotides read TGTGCCAGCAGCGGTATGGCCCCCGTTGAGACCCAGTACTTC. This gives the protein CASSGMAPVETQYF.

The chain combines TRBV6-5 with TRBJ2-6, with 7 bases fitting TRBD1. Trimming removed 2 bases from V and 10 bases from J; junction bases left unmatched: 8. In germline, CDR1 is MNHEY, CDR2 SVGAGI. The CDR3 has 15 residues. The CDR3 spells CASSYPGTANNVLTF. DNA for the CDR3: TGTGCCAGCAGTTACCCAGGGACAGCCAATAACGTCCTGACTTTC.

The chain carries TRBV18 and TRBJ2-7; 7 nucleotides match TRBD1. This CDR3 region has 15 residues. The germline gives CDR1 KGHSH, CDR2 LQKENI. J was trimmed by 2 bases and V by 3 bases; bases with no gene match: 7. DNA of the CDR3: TGTGCCAGCTCACCCCTAGACAGGGCCGCCTACGAGCAGTACTTC. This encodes CASSPLDRAAYEQYF.

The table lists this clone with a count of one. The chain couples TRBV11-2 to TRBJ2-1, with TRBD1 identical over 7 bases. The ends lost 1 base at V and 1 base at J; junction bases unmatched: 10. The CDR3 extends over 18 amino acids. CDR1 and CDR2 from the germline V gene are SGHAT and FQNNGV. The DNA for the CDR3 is TGTGCCAGCAGCTTAGGGACCCCGGGGACAGAATCCTACAATGAGCAGTTCTTC. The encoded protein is CASSLGTPGTESYNEQFF.